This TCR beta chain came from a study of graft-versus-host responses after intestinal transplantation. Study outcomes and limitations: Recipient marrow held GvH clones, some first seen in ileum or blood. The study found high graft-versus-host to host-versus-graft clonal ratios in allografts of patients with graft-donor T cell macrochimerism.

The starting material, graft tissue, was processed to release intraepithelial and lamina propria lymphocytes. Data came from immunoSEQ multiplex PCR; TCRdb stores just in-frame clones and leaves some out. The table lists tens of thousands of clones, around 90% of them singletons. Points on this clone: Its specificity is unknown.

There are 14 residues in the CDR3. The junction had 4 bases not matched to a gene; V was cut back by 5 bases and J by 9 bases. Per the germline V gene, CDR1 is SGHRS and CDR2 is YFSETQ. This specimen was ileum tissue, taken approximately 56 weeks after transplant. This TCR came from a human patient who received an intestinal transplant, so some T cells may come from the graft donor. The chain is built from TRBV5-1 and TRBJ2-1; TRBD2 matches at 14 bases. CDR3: CASRTSGRVGEQFF. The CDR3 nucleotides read TGCGCCAGCAGGACTAGCGGGAGGGTCGGTGAGCAGTTCTTC.